These 27 T cell receptor beta chains originate from one sample sequenced in a study of blood T cell repertoires in COVID-19 (dated by TCRdb to 2018 to 2020). The library was obtained by the immunoSEQ multiplex PCR assay. In its TCRdb copy, this immuneACCESS table keeps in-frame sequences only and misses some clones. Where compared with another copy, unresolved V genes explain less than half of these, and the others have no known cause. Within this sample are around 230,000 clones, with 88% of them counted one time only. The leading ten clones occupy approximately 0.69% of the sample. What was sequenced was peripheral blood. The source is a man aged 35 to 55 with acute or convalescent COVID-19.

The J gene is TRBJ2-1, the V gene TRBV5-5; 8 bases map to TRBD1. CDR3 length: 16 residues. The germline V gene has CDR1 SGHKS and CDR2 YYEKEE (reference sequence). Trimming cost V 2 bases and J 6 bases; bases outside gene matches: 10. The CDR3 loop reads CASSFTGQGLGNEQFF. CDR3 nucleotide sequence: TGTGCCAGCAGCTTTACTGGACAGGGTCTCGGCAATGAGCAGTTCTTC.

In this sample, this clone turned up once. The chain recombines TRBV10-1 with TRBJ1-2, with unresolved D. V was shortened by 0 bases and J by 8 bases, with 16 bases between the two germline ends. The CDR3 sequence is 15 residues long. Germline V gene sequence: CDR1 WNHNN, CDR2 SYGVQD (reference sequence). The CDR3 protein is CASSESWANTGGYTF. Here the CDR3 DNA reads TGCGCCAGCAGTGAGTCGTGGGCGAACACGGGGGGCTACACCTTC.

The chain is built from TRBV7-2 and TRBJ2-7; 11 nucleotides match TRBD2. V lost 2 bases to trimming and J lost 3 bases; unmatched junction nucleotides: 3. The CDR3 length is 15 residues. Germline CDR1 is SGHTA and CDR2 is FQGNSA. Here the CDR3 reads CASSLTSGGSYEQYF. The CDR3, as DNA: TGTGCCAGCAGCTTAACTAGCGGGGGAAGCTACGAGCAGTACTTC.

The chain employs TRBV5-1 and TRBJ1-4; 8 bases agree with TRBD1. The CDR3 has 14 amino acids. J was trimmed by 11 bases and V by 1 base; bases with no gene match: 7. CDR1 is SGHRS, CDR2 YFSETQ, per germline. The CDR3 protein is CASSLTGQGGKLFF. The CDR3 bases are TGCGCCAGCAGCTTGACCGGACAGGGAGGCAAACTGTTTTTT.

J is TRBJ2-1 and V is TRBV27; 9 bases match TRBD2. The CDR3 is 18 residues long. The germline gives CDR1 MNHEY, CDR2 SMNVEV (reference sequence). Trimming cost V 2 bases and J 8 bases; bases outside gene matches: 16. The CDR3 nucleotides are TGTGCCAGCAGTTTAGCGGCAGGGGCGGGAGGGCCTTTGGATGAGCAGTTCTTC. Translation gives CASSLAAGAGGPLDEQFF.

The chain links TRBV9 to TRBJ1-1, with a possible D match to TRBD1 (6 bases). The V end lost 5 bases, the J end lost 1 base, and 9 bases lay between the germline ends. Germline assignment: CDR1 SGDLS and CDR2 YYNGEE. The CDR3 runs 13 residues. CDR3 sequence: CASRKGENTEAFF. The CDR3 DNA sequence: TGTGCCAGCAGGAAGGGGGAGAACACTGAAGCTTTCTTT.

This chain uses TRBV6-2 or TRBV6-3 with TRBJ2-7; tentative D call: TRBD2 (6 bases). The germline gives CDR1 MNHEY, CDR2 SVGEGT. V was cut by 2 bases and J by 3 bases, with 14 bases left in between. This CDR3 has 15 amino acids. CDR3 region: CASSYPGLASYEQYF. CDR3 nucleotide sequence: TGTGCCAGCAGTTACCCGGGGCTAGCGAGCTACGAGCAGTACTTC.

The rearrangement uses TRBV2 and TRBJ1-2; the D gene is possibly TRBD1 (6 bases). CDR3 length: 13 amino acids. The V gene's germline CDR1 is SNHLY and CDR2 FYNNEI. V gave up 5 bases and J gave up 1 base, with 8 bases separating them. This chain's CDR3 is CASSRTDNYGYTF. For the CDR3, the DNA is TGTGCCAGCAGTAGGACAGATAACTATGGCTACACCTTC.

Comment on this clone: The sample contains more than one DNA sequence encoding this CDR3. The chain recombines TRBV19 with TRBJ1-5; 9 nucleotides match TRBD1. The V gene end was trimmed by 3 bases and the J gene end by 4 bases; junction bases not matched to a gene: 4. Germline V CDR1 and CDR2: LNHDA, SQIVND (reference sequence). The CDR3 covers 15 residues. The CDR3 here is CASSIFGQGNQPQHF. CDR3 bases: TGTGCCAGTAGTATTTTCGGACAGGGGAATCAGCCCCAGCATTTT.

J is TRBJ1-1 and V is TRBV6-5, with D possibly being TRBD1 (6 bases). Germline-derived CDR1 and CDR2 are MNHEY and SVGAGI. With 0 bases removed from V and 6 bases from J, the gap between germline ends came to 11 bases. The CDR3 consists of 14 residues. CDR3 amino acids: CASSYSIEGAEAFF. As DNA, the CDR3 is TGTGCCAGCAGTTACTCGATCGAGGGGGCTGAAGCTTTCTTT.

The chain employs TRBV4-2 and TRBJ2-1; perhaps TRBD2 as D (6 bases). The CDR3 has 13 residues. Germline V gene sequence: CDR1 LGHNA, CDR2 YNFKEQ. Between the trimmed V and J ends, which lost 5 bases and 9 bases, there was a span of 14 bases. CDR3 loop: CASSGRTIFEQFF. CDR3 DNA sequence: TGTGCCAGCAGCGGAAGGACTATTTTTGAGCAGTTCTTC.

The gene calls are TRBV5-1 and TRBJ1-3; 9 bases agree with TRBD1. The CDR3 spans 15 residues. CDR1 SGHRS and CDR2 YFSETQ come from the germline V gene. The trim removed 2 bases at V and 4 bases at J, leaving 4 bases unmatched. The CDR3, as DNA: TGCGCCAGCAGCTTTGGGACAGGGCTGGGAAACACCATATATTTT. Translating it yields CASSFGTGLGNTIYF. Drawing the rest from reference TRBV5-1 and TRBJ1-3, the complete variable domain is KAGVTQTPRYLIKTRGQQVTLSCSPISGHRSVSWYQQTPGQGLQFLFEYFSETQRNKGNFPGRFSGRQFSNSRSEMNVSTLELGDSALYLCASSFGTGLGNTIYFGEGSWLTVV.

With regard to this clone: This sample also contains other DNA sequences that code for the same CDR3. V gene TRBV2 combines with J gene TRBJ2-7; D might be TRBD1 (7 bases). There are 13 residues in the CDR3. V was cut by 4 bases and J by 4 bases, with 11 bases left in between. CDR1 and CDR2 from the germline V gene are SNHLY and FYNNEI. The CDR3 spells CASSGTGGYEQYF. The CDR3 DNA follows: TGTGCCAGCAGTGGGACAGGAGGGTACGAGCAGTACTTC.

V and J are TRBV24-1 and TRBJ1-2; D gene ambiguous. V was cut by 1 base and J by 1 base, with 6 bases left in between. This CDR3 has 14 amino acids. The germline V gene has CDR1 KGHDR and CDR2 SFDVKD. CDR3 protein: CATSDLAVNYGYTF. CDR3 sequence (DNA): TGTGCCACCAGTGATTTAGCGGTTAACTATGGCTACACCTTC.

The chain recombines TRBV18 with TRBJ1-1; D is unclear. V lost 4 bases and J lost 0, with 6 bases in between. The CDR3 contains 13 residues. CDR1 and CDR2 from the germline V gene are KGHSH and LQKENI. Written as DNA, the CDR3 is TGTGCCAGCTCACAACAGCTGAACACTGAAGCTTTCTTT. This encodes CASSQQLNTEAFF.

The chain employs TRBV5-1 and TRBJ2-7; TRBD1 agrees at 9 bases. The CDR3 is 14 amino acids. V shed 2 bases, J shed 7 bases, and the junction held 7 bases outside the gene matches. The V gene's germline CDR1 is SGHRS and CDR2 YFSETQ. The CDR3 reads CASSLGTGGLEQYF. In DNA, the CDR3 is TGCGCCAGCAGCTTAGGAACAGGGGGCTTGGAGCAGTACTTC.

This clone was observed a handful of times. V is TRBV7-3 and J is TRBJ2-3; 9 bases are a match to TRBD2. The germline V gene has CDR1 SGHTA and CDR2 FQGTGA. This CDR3 is built from 17 residues. V shed 4 bases and J 3 bases; nucleotides not matched to a gene: 11. The CDR3 bases are TGTGCCAGCAGCTCCCCCGTAGGTGCGGGAGGGACAGATACGCAGTATTTT. Translation gives CASSSPVGAGGTDTQYF.

On this clone itself: Other DNA sequences in this specimen translate into the identical CDR3. The V gene is TRBV27, the J gene TRBJ1-2, with D perhaps matching TRBD1 (6 bases). The CDR3 length is 14 residues. The V and J ends lost 5 bases and 2 bases respectively, with 12 bases between them. Per germline, CDR1 MNHEY and CDR2 SMNVEV (reference sequence). The DNA for the CDR3 is TGTGCCAGCAGTCCGGGGGGGCGGAACTATGGCTACACCTTC. Protein: CASSPGGRNYGYTF.

The chain has TRBV4-3 and TRBJ2-7, with 9 bases matching TRBD1. Trimming cost V 4 bases and J 4 bases; bases outside gene matches: 5. Germline V lookup: CDR1 LGHNA, CDR2 YSLEER. There are 14 residues in the CDR3. CDR3 DNA sequence: TGCGCCAGCAGCCTAGGGACAGGGCGGTACGAGCAGTACTTC. Protein sequence: CASSLGTGRYEQYF.

This clone was seen a few times. The genes are TRBV18 and TRBJ2-7, with TRBD1 matching over 9 bases. There are 14 residues in the CDR3. V dropped 5 bases and J dropped 5; count of bases not matched to a gene: 7. Germline-derived CDR1 and CDR2 are KGHSH and LQKENI. CDR3 in amino acids: CASSSGTGSNEQYF. CDR3 DNA sequence: TGTGCCAGCTCATCCGGGACAGGGAGTAACGAGCAGTACTTC.

The chain recombines TRBV27 with TRBJ2-1; 12 bases agree with TRBD2. The CDR3 has 15 amino acids. Germline V lookup: CDR1 MNHEY, CDR2 SMNVEV (reference sequence). The ends lost 2 bases at V and 6 bases at J; junction bases unmatched: 2. The CDR3 bases are TGTGCCAGCAGTTTACCGGGACTAGCGGGCAATGAGCAGTTCTTC. It codes for CASSLPGLAGNEQFF.

The chain is built from TRBV29-1 and TRBJ2-7; D perhaps matches TRBD2 (5 bases). The CDR3 totals 13 residues. V was shortened by 3 bases and J by 7 bases, with 16 bases between the two germline ends. Germline values: CDR1 SQVTM, CDR2 ANQGSEA. The CDR3 loop reads CSVEEDSRREQYF. The CDR3 DNA sequence: TGCAGCGTTGAGGAGGACTCAAGGAGAGAGCAGTACTTC.

CDR3 protein: CATSRDRDRVRRKYF. CDR3 coding DNA: TGTGCCACCAGCAGAGACCGGGACAGAGTCCGTCGGAAGTACTTC. The rearrangement joins TRBV15 to TRBJ2-7; 7 positions agree with TRBD1. CDR1 and CDR2 (germline): LNHNV, YYDKDF (reference sequence). Losses at the gene ends were 0 bases for V and 11 bases for J; bases not matched to a gene: 13. This CDR3 comprises 15 residues.

The V gene is TRBV5-5, the J gene TRBJ2-1; 10 positions agree with TRBD1. Germline trimming cut 0 bases from V and 8 bases from J; bases unmatched to any gene: 2. The CDR3 consists of 14 residues. Germline lookup yields CDR1 SGHKS and CDR2 YYEKEE (reference sequence). CDR3 DNA: TGTGCCAGCAGCTTGGGACAGGGGGCCCATGAGCAGTTCTTC. This gives the protein CASSLGQGAHEQFF.

V and J are TRBV5-8 and TRBJ1-3; no firm D call. CDR3 length: 14 residues. V lost 0 bases and J 10 bases, leaving 14 bases between the germline ends. The germline V gene encodes CDR1 SGHTS and CDR2 YDEGEE. The CDR3 DNA reads as TGTGCCAGCAGCTTGGACACGTCCCAGCGGACCATATATTTT. The encoded protein is CASSLDTSQRTIYF.

The J gene is TRBJ2-1, the V gene TRBV19; maybe TRBD2 (6 bases). The germline CDR1 and CDR2 sequences are LNHDA and SQIVND (reference sequence). The CDR3 is 14 amino acids. The germline V and J ends were trimmed by 5 bases and 6 bases, with 14 bases remaining between them. The CDR3 protein is CASSARREGNEQFF. CDR3 in DNA: TGTGCCAGTAGTGCCCGGCGGGAAGGCAATGAGCAGTTCTTC.

This chain uses TRBV28 with TRBJ1-5; tentatively, D is TRBD1 (5 bases). Trimming shortened V by 3 bases and J by 4 bases, and 13 bases separated the two germline ends. Germline CDR1 MDHEN, CDR2 SYDVKM. CDR3 length: 15 amino acids. The CDR3 nucleotides read TGTGCCAGCAGTTTTCGCGGGACCCTAAATCAGCCCCAGCATTTT. Its protein is CASSFRGTLNQPQHF.